This T cell receptor (beta chain) was captured in a study of T cells after yellow fever vaccination. This clonotype was seen ten or more times. One entry per CDR3 protein, called by TCRdb with MiXCR from the 5' RACE reads. The sample consists of 50,000 or so distinct CDR3 sequences, less than 8% of them appearing once. The V gene's germline CDR1 is SGDLS and CDR2 YYNGEE. This CDR3 region has 13 residues. Trimming cost V 5 bases and J 3 bases, with 11 bases left between them. Overall study results and limits: Faster peaking, at day 5 versus 15, marked a secondary response that was weaker. Repertoires sorted by FACS could include abundant clonotypes that are contaminants from the bulk population. Post-booster samples contained most primary-vaccination clones (about 95% CD4, approximately 88% CD8).

The starting material was CD8+ T cells not binding an NS4B(214-222) dextramer, sorted from PBMCs, obtained about 41 days after the first yellow fever vaccination. The sequence was collected from a man between 18 and 29 years old who received the YFV17D yellow fever vaccine. The chain couples TRBV9 to TRBJ1-2; TRBD1 might be the D (6 bases). The CDR3 loop is CASSHREDYGYTF. The CDR3 DNA follows: TGTGCCAGCAGTCACAGGGAAGACTATGGCTACACCTTC.